The 23 T cell receptor beta chains given below trace back to one sample, sequenced in a study of beta chain features in type 1 diabetes. The sequenced template was cDNA made from the entire isolated RNA. Here immunoSEQ multiplex PCR was the method, and the copy in TCRdb shows in-frame clones only, minus some. Seen here are roughly 170,000 clones, about 13% observed once, and the top ten hold 0.62%. Sequenced material: central memory CD4+ T cells from blood. Source of these receptors: a woman aged 18-29 years in good health.

This clone turned up a few times. V and J are TRBV6-5 and TRBJ2-1; no definite D call. The CDR3 spans 16 residues. V was cut by 2 bases and J by 0 bases, with 11 bases left in between. In germline, CDR1 is MNHEY, CDR2 SVGAGI. The CDR3: CASSYLSQSSYNEQFF. The CDR3 DNA is TGTGCCAGCAGTTACCTTAGCCAGAGCTCCTACAATGAGCAGTTCTTC.

The chain carries TRBV11-2 and TRBJ2-1; 13 bases align to TRBD2. V lost 3 bases to trimming and J lost 10 bases; unmatched junction nucleotides: 6. The CDR3 totals 15 residues. Germline V gives CDR1 SGHAT, CDR2 FQNNGV. CDR3 residues: CASSFLTSGGREQFF. DNA of the CDR3: TGTGCCAGCAGCTTCCTGACTAGCGGGGGGAGGGAGCAGTTCTTC. The whole variable domain, remainder taken from reference TRBV11-2 and TRBJ2-1, is EAGVAQSPRYKIIEKRQSVAFWCNPISGHATLYWYQQILGQGPKLLIQFQNNGVVDDSQLPKDRFSAERLKGVDSTLKIQPAKLEDSAVYLCASSFLTSGGREQFFGPGTRLTVL.

The CDR3 nucleotides are TGTGCCAGCAGTGTTGGACAGATAAAGGGGCAGTACTTC. Translating it yields CASSVGQIKGQYF. The chain couples TRBV28 to TRBJ2-7, with D possibly matching TRBD1 (6 bases). The CDR3 is made up of 13 amino acids. The germline V and J ends were trimmed by 5 bases and 9 bases, with 17 bases remaining between them. Germline loops: CDR1 MDHEN, CDR2 SYDVKM. Combining the CDR3 with reference TRBV28 and TRBJ2-7 gives the whole variable domain DVKVTQSSRYLVKRTGEKVFLECVQDMDHENMFWYRQDPGLGLRLIYFSYDVKMKEKGDIPEGYSVSREKKERFSLILESASTNQTSMYLCASSVGQIKGQYFGPGTRLTVT.

This clone was counted between two and nine times. This rearrangement joins TRBV30 to TRBJ1-1; 7 bases agree with TRBD1. The V and J ends lost 2 bases and 0 bases, in that order; junction bases with no gene match: 3. CDR1 is GTSNPN and CDR2 is SVGIG in the germline V gene (reference sequence). This CDR3 is 14 amino acids long. CDR3 DNA: TGTGCCTGGAGTCCGACAGGGTTGAACACTGAAGCTTTCTTT. Encoded protein: CAWSPTGLNTEAFF.

This clone has only a few counts. The chain employs TRBV9 and TRBJ1-1; 8 bases map to TRBD1. This CDR3 has 14 amino acids. CDR1 and CDR2 (germline): SGDLS, YYNGEE. The junction had 8 bases not matched to a gene; V was cut back by 4 bases and J by 6 bases. CDR3 DNA: TGTGCCAGCAGCCTTATCGCAGGGGGCTCTGAAGCTTTCTTT. Amino acid sequence: CASSLIAGGSEAFF.

V usage is TRBV7-8 and J usage is TRBJ1-2, with 8 nucleotides matching TRBD1. V trimming: 5 bases; J trimming: 1 base; junction bases outside the gene matches: 9. CDR3 length: 16 residues. Germline V lookup: CDR1 SGHVS, CDR2 FQNEAQ. The CDR3 DNA reads TGTGCCAGCAGCGAACAGGGACAGGCAATTAACTATGGCTACACCTTC. This codes for CASSEQGQAINYGYTF.

This clone was detected only a few times. The CDR3 coding sequence is TGTGCCAGCAGCCAAGTGTCATCCGGGGACACTGAAGCTTTCTTT. Translating gives CASSQVSSGDTEAFF. V and J are TRBV4-2 and TRBJ1-1; D is unclear. The CDR3 has 15 amino acids. The V and J ends lost 1 base and 3 bases respectively, with 12 bases between them. CDR1 and CDR2 from the germline V gene are LGHNA and YNFKEQ.

The CDR3 loop reads CASSSPSGRLSYEQYF. The DNA of the CDR3 is TGTGCCAGCAGTTCACCCTCCGGGAGACTATCCTACGAGCAGTACTTC. The chain joins TRBV28 to TRBJ2-7, with D possibly being TRBD2 (6 bases). Germline CDR1 and CDR2: MDHEN and SYDVKM. V lost 4 bases and J 1 base, leaving 17 bases between the germline ends. CDR3 length: 16 residues. The full variable domain, completed using reference TRBV28 and TRBJ2-7, is DVKVTQSSRYLVKRTGEKVFLECVQDMDHENMFWYRQDPGLGLRLIYFSYDVKMKEKGDIPEGYSVSREKKERFSLILESASTNQTSMYLCASSSPSGRLSYEQYFGPGTRLTVT.

The V gene is TRBV7-2, the J gene TRBJ2-5; a possible D gene is TRBD2 (6 bases). V lost 5 bases, J lost 2 bases, and 15 bases lay in between. The V gene's germline CDR1 is SGHTA and CDR2 FQGNSA. This CDR3 contains 15 residues. The CDR3 region has the DNA TGTGCCAGCAGCCCCGGGAGATTCGGACAAGAGACCCAGTACTTC. Its translation is CASSPGRFGQETQYF. The full variable domain, rest sourced from reference TRBV7-2 and TRBJ2-5, is GAGVSQSPSNKVTEKGKDVELRCDPISGHTALYWYRQSLGQGLEFLIYFQGNSAPDKSGLPSDRFSAERTGGSVSTLTIQRTQQEDSAVYLCASSPGRFGQETQYFGPGTRLLVL.

The table lists this clone with a few counts. The V gene is TRBV28, the J gene TRBJ2-7; the D is unclear. Per germline, CDR1 MDHEN and CDR2 SYDVKM. There are 12 residues in the CDR3. V lost 5 bases and J 5 bases, leaving 10 bases between the germline ends. The CDR3 loop is CASSPQLHEQYF. The CDR3 coding sequence is TGTGCCAGCAGTCCCCAACTCCACGAGCAGTACTTC.

This clone has more than one count but fewer than ten. Other DNA sequences in the same sample also yield this CDR3. This chain links TRBV5-1 with TRBJ2-1; TRBD2 aligns across 11 bases. V shed 0 bases, J shed 5 bases, and the junction held 1 base outside the gene matches. CDR3 length equals 15 residues. The germline V gene encodes CDR1 SGHRS and CDR2 YFSETQ. CDR3 sequence: CASSLASGRNNEQFF. Written as DNA, the CDR3 is TGCGCCAGCAGCTTGGCTAGCGGGAGGAACAATGAGCAGTTCTTC.

This clone was picked up a small number of times. The chain combines TRBV7-9 with TRBJ1-1, with no clear D. The CDR3 is made up of 13 amino acids. The germline V gene encodes CDR1 SEHNR and CDR2 FQNEAQ (reference sequence). Trimming left V 7 bases short and J 0 bases short, with 9 bases between. The CDR3 DNA is TGTGCCAGCACCGGAGTAGTGAACACTGAAGCTTTCTTT. Its protein is CASTGVVNTEAFF.

The table lists this clone with a few counts. This rearrangement joins TRBV29-1 to TRBJ2-7; the match to TRBD2 covers 7 bases. There are 12 residues in the CDR3. The trim removed 6 bases at V and 5 bases at J, leaving 7 bases unmatched. Germline V gene sequence: CDR1 SQVTM, CDR2 ANQGSEA. CDR3 DNA: TGCAGCGTAGTGACCGGGACTAACGAGCAGTACTTC. This sequence encodes CSVVTGTNEQYF.

This chain connects TRBV15 to TRBJ1-1, with D perhaps TRBD1 (6 bases). The CDR3 contains 17 residues. In germline, CDR1 is LNHNV, CDR2 YYDKDF (reference sequence). V shed 0 bases and J shed 4 bases, with 18 bases lying between them. CDR3 residues: CATSRDLQGRGGTEAFF. CDR3 DNA: TGTGCCACCAGCAGAGATTTACAGGGTAGGGGTGGCACTGAAGCTTTCTTT.

The sample holds a few counts of this clone. The sample contains more than one DNA sequence encoding this CDR3. Written as DNA, the CDR3 is TGTGCCAGCAGTTCGACTAGCGGGCGCACAGATACGCAGTATTTT. Residues: CASSSTSGRTDTQYF. The chain joins TRBV7-3 to TRBJ2-3, with 10 bases aligning to TRBD2. The CDR3 contains 15 residues. J was trimmed by 1 base and V by 6 bases; bases with no gene match: 4. Germline V lookup: CDR1 SGHTA, CDR2 FQGTGA.

This clone appeared a few times. This chain joins TRBV4-2 and TRBJ2-1; D may be TRBD2 (6 bases). CDR1 is LGHNA and CDR2 is YNFKEQ in the germline V gene. Trimming pared 3 bases from V and 0 bases from J, leaving 15 bases between. This CDR3 region has 17 residues. CDR3 DNA sequence: TGTGCCAGCAGCCAGGGCCTAGCGAGGAGCTCCTACAATGAGCAGTTCTTC. Amino acids: CASSQGLARSSYNEQFF.

The V and J genes are TRBV18 and TRBJ1-2; possibly TRBD1 for D (5 bases). The germline CDR1 and CDR2 sequences are KGHSH and LQKENI. There are 14 residues in the CDR3. V shed 3 bases and J shed 7 bases, with 15 bases lying between them. CDR3 sequence (DNA): TGTGCCAGCTCACCCGACAGCGGGCTTGGTGGCTACACCTTC. Its protein product is CASSPDSGLGGYTF. Full variable domain (outside the CDR3, taken from reference TRBV18 and TRBJ1-2): NAGVMQNPRHLVRRRGQEARLRCSPMKGHSHVYWYRQLPEEGLKFMVYLQKENIIDESGMPKERFSAEFPKEGPSILRIQQVVRGDSAAYFCASSPDSGLGGYTFGSGTRLTVV.

The chain couples TRBV10-3 to TRBJ2-5; D perhaps matches TRBD2 (6 bases). The CDR3 has 13 amino acids. V lost 10 bases to trimming and J lost 0 bases, with 12 bases between them. CDR1 is ENHRY, CDR2 SYGVKD, per germline. The CDR3 sequence is CATGERNQETQYF. DNA for the CDR3: TGTGCCACGGGAGAACGGAACCAAGAGACCCAGTACTTC.

V is TRBV9 and J is TRBJ1-2, with TRBD1 matching over 9 bases. V lost 4 bases and J lost 3; bases outside the gene matches: 7. This CDR3 is built from 15 residues. Germline CDR1 and CDR2: SGDLS and YYNGEE. CDR3 amino acids: CASSQRDRVDYGYTF. The CDR3 DNA sequence: TGTGCCAGCAGCCAGCGGGACAGGGTAGACTATGGCTACACCTTC. Filled out from reference TRBV9 and TRBJ1-2, the complete variable domain reads DSGVTQTPKHLITATGQRVTLRCSPRSGDLSVYWYQQSLDQGLQFLIQYYNGEERAKGNILERFSAQQFPDLHSELNLSSLELGDSALYFCASSQRDRVDYGYTFGSGTRLTVV.

The chain carries TRBV11-3 and TRBJ2-1; TRBD2 matches at 8 bases. The ends lost 7 bases at V and 8 bases at J; junction bases unmatched: 7. Germline V gene lookup returns CDR1 SGHNT and CDR2 YENEEA. The CDR3 runs to 13 residues. In DNA, the CDR3 is TGTGCCAGCACCCTTCTAGCGGGCGATGAGCAGTTCTTC. Protein product: CASTLLAGDEQFF.

With regard to this clone: This sample includes further DNA sequences coding for the same CDR3. This chain uses TRBV15 with TRBJ1-2, with 9 bases fitting TRBD1. After removal of 1 base from V and 3 bases from J, the junction contained 0 bases not matched to a gene. CDR3 length: 14 amino acids. The germline V gene encodes CDR1 LNHNV and CDR2 YYDKDF (reference sequence). The CDR3 sequence: CATSRGQGDYGYTF. CDR3 in DNA: TGTGCCACCAGCAGAGGACAGGGGGACTATGGCTACACCTTC.

This clone was counted once. The J gene is TRBJ1-1, the V gene TRBV19; 8 nucleotides line up with TRBD1. With V trimmed by 3 bases and J by 1 base, 1 base remained unmatched. This CDR3 contains 14 residues. Per the germline V gene, CDR1 is LNHDA and CDR2 is SQIVND (reference sequence). Written as DNA, the CDR3 is TGTGCCAGTAGTATGACAGGGGCGAACACTGAAGCTTTCTTT. Translation gives CASSMTGANTEAFF.

This clone was seen only a few times. V and J are TRBV18 and TRBJ2-1; 12 bases map to TRBD2. The V gene end was trimmed by 2 bases and the J gene end by 4 bases; junction bases not matched to a gene: 6. The CDR3 contains 17 residues. CDR1 KGHSH and CDR2 LQKENI come from the germline V gene. This CDR3 is CASSPGLAGSLYNEQFF. DNA for the CDR3: TGTGCCAGCTCACCAGGACTAGCGGGGTCTCTATACAATGAGCAGTTCTTC.